Presented here are 9 T cell receptor beta chains from one specimen sequenced in a study of human T cells and chemical hapten exposure. A single record per CDR3 protein comes from TCRdb applying MiXCR to the RACE reads. The sample contains approximately 260,000 distinct CDR3 sequences, 7.5% to 9% of which appear only once. Time point: pre-sensitization, week 0. The treatment: therapeutic diphenylcyclopropenone sensitization with weekly scalp DPC. The sequenced sample was whole blood, obtained in connection with sensitization to the hapten diphenylcyclopropenone (DPC). Receptors originate from a woman between 40 and 55 years old with alopecia areata. Some clones in this sample may be carry-over from other donors' samples.

The chain carries TRBV5-1 and TRBJ2-7, with TRBD2 identical over 13 bases. This CDR3 contains 17 residues. J was trimmed by 0 bases and V by 4 bases; bases with no gene match: 7. From germline, CDR1 is SGHRS and CDR2 YFSETQ. The DNA of the CDR3 is TGCGCCAGCAGCCCGGGACTAGCGGGAAGGAGCTCCTACGAGCAGTACTTC. Residues: CASSPGLAGRSSYEQYF.

This clonotype has more than one count but fewer than ten. The chain carries TRBV24-1 and TRBJ1-2; no clear D. Germline V gene lookup returns CDR1 KGHDR and CDR2 SFDVKD. The CDR3 is made up of 11 amino acids. With 4 bases removed from V and 5 bases from J, the gap between germline ends came to 4 bases. Here the CDR3 DNA reads TGTGCCACCAGTGACCGGTATGGCTACACCTTC. This sequence encodes CATSDRYGYTF.

This clonotype was seen many times. The genes are TRBV7-2 and TRBJ1-1, with TRBD1 identical over 9 bases. Germline assignment: CDR1 SGHTA and CDR2 FQGNSA. The CDR3 is 15 residues long. Unmatched junction bases numbered 13, after V lost 4 bases and J lost 10 bases. The CDR3 DNA sequence: TGTGCCAGCAGCTCCACCTCCGGGACAGGGTATACAGCTTTCTTT. Its translation is CASSSTSGTGYTAFF.

The chain has TRBV2 and TRBJ2-3; 9 bases line up with TRBD2. V shed 6 bases and J 1 base; nucleotides not matched to a gene: 2. The germline gives CDR1 SNHLY, CDR2 FYNNEI. The CDR3 is 14 residues long. In DNA form, the CDR3 reads TGTGCCAGCAGCGGACTAGCGCGCACAGATACGCAGTATTTT. Its protein is CASSGLARTDTQYF.

V usage is TRBV4-2 and J usage is TRBJ1-2; D call uncertain. V lost 3 bases, J lost 4 bases, and 15 bases lay in between. Germline assignment: CDR1 LGHNA and CDR2 YNFKEQ. The CDR3 length is 15 residues. CDR3 in DNA: TGTGCCAGCAGCCAGTTAGAGCTAGAGGGCTATGGCTACACCTTC. Protein sequence: CASSQLELEGYGYTF.

This clonotype was seen a handful of times. This chain links TRBV6-4 with TRBJ2-1; 15 bases align to TRBD2. V trimming: 4 bases; J trimming: 8 bases; junction bases outside the gene matches: 6. The CDR3 consists of 16 residues. Germline assignment: CDR1 MRHNA and CDR2 SNTAGT. CDR3: CASSVSGLAGGYEQFF. The DNA for the CDR3 is TGTGCCAGCAGTGTTTCGGGACTAGCGGGAGGCTATGAGCAGTTCTTC.

V and J are TRBV20-1 and TRBJ2-1, with 11 bases identical to TRBD2. V was pared by 5 bases and J by 7 bases, with 10 bases of the junction left unmatched. This CDR3 region has 15 residues. The germline V gene has CDR1 DFQATT and CDR2 SNEGSKA (reference sequence). CDR3 DNA: TGCAGTGCTTCAATAGCGGGAGGGCCCCTTAATGAGCAGTTCTTC. Its protein product is CSASIAGGPLNEQFF.

The sample holds many counts of this clonotype. The rearrangement links TRBV5-1 to TRBJ2-7, with TRBD1 identical over 7 bases. The junction had 11 bases not matched to a gene; V was cut back by 0 bases and J by 2 bases. Germline V gene sequence: CDR1 SGHRS, CDR2 YFSETQ. The CDR3 is 17 amino acids. The CDR3 is CASSLGLADRRAYEQYF. The CDR3 coding sequence is TGCGCCAGCAGCTTGGGGCTGGCGGACAGGAGAGCCTACGAGCAGTACTTC.

This clonotype was seen only a few times. The chain uses TRBV29-1 and TRBJ2-7; 10 bases are a match to TRBD2. Germline lookup yields CDR1 SQVTM and CDR2 ANQGSEA. The trim removed 5 bases at V and 3 bases at J, leaving 19 bases unmatched. CDR3 length equals 18 residues. The DNA of the CDR3 is TGCAGCGTTAAAGGATCCCTGGATGGACTAGCGGTTTTCTACGAGCAGTACTTC. It yields the protein CSVKGSLDGLAVFYEQYF.